Reported below is one T cell receptor (beta chain). The antigen remains unidentified. Germline V CDR1 and CDR2: KGHDR, SFDVKD. This CDR3 region has 16 residues. Trimming pared 5 bases from V and 3 bases from J, leaving 16 bases between. A second PCR of roughly 7 to 11 cycles used a sample-barcoded 5' primer and a J-beta primer mix. Every cDNA molecule carried a tag from a template-switch adaptor bearing 12 random nucleotides. MiXCR, applied by TCRdb to the 5' RACE reads, yields one record per CDR3 protein. The sample has 500,000 to 650,000 distinct CDR3 sequences; around 27% are singletons. This specimen belongs to a study of blood T cells in healthy people across ages. Broader study findings: Because donor CMV status was unknown, expanded clonotype changes were possibly confounded.

Separately, the same data were catalogued under a study of T cells of mothers and their children.

The sequence was obtained from a boy younger than 10 in good health. The chain links TRBV24-1 to TRBJ1-5; possibly TRBD1 for D (5 bases). Material for sequencing was blood. This chain's CDR3 is CATSGVPGRDNQPQHF. In DNA, the CDR3 is TGTGCCACCAGTGGTGTTCCGGGACGGGACAATCAGCCCCAGCATTTT.